This T cell receptor beta chain originates from a study of blood T cell repertoires in COVID-19. About the research overall: COVID-19 samples collected from the United States, Italy and Spain covered acute and convalescent phases. PBMCs, B-cell-depleted T cells, or T cells were the source of the cDNA or gDNA that made up the material.

Authors' data handling: Estimation of nucleated cell counts relied on the amplification of reference gene primers. The data were produced by immunoSEQ multiplex PCR, yet TCRdb's version contains in-frame clones alone and is incomplete. V and J calls and clone size follow that table, whereas D and trimming were derived from the DNA. The data contain some 260,000 clones, 82% of them singletons. Turning to this clone: The identical CDR3 is also encoded by other nucleotide sequences in the sample.

The sample was peripheral blood. The sequence was collected from a woman between 18 and 29 years old with acute or convalescent COVID-19.

CDR3 protein: CSALAGGPYEQYF. In nucleotides, the CDR3 is TGCAGCGCCCTAGCGGGAGGGCCCTACGAGCAGTACTTC. This chain connects TRBV29-1 to TRBJ2-7, with 12 bases that match TRBD2. Trimming took 7 bases from V and 2 from J; bases not matched to a gene: 3. The CDR3 runs 13 residues. From germline, CDR1 is SQVTM and CDR2 ANQGSEA.